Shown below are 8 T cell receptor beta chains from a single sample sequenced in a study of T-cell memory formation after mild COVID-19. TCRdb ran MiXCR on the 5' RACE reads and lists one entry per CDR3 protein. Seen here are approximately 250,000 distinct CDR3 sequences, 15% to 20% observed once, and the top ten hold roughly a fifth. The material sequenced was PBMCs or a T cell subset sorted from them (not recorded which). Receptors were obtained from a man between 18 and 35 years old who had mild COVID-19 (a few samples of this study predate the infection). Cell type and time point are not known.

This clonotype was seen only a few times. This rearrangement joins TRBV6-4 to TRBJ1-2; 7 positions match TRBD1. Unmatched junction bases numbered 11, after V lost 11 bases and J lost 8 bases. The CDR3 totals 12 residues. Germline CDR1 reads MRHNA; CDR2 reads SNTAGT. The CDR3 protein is CAGRREGAGYTF. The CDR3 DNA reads TGTGCCGGCCGGAGAGAGGGGGCCGGCTACACCTTC.

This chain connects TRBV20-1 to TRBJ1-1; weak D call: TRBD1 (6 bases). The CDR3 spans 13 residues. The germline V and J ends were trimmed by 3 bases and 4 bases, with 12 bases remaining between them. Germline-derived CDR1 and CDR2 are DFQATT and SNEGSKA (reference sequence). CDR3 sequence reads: CSARGGGITEAFF. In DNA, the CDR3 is TGCAGTGCTAGGGGAGGGGGGATCACTGAAGCTTTCTTT.

CDR3 DNA sequence: TGTGCCAGCTCCCTAAGACAGGCTGAAGCTTTCTTT. This encodes CASSLRQAEAFF. The chain recombines TRBV18 with TRBJ1-1, with D possibly being TRBD1 (6 bases). V dropped 6 bases and J dropped 6 bases, with 11 bases sitting between them. The germline V gene has CDR1 KGHSH and CDR2 LQKENI. The CDR3 spans 12 residues.

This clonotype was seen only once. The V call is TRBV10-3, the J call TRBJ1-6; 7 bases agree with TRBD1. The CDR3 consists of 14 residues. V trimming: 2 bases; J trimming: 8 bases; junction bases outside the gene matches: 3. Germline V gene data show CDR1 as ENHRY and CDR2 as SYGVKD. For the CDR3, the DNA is TGTGCCATCAGTGAGACAGGGGAGTATTCACCCCTCCACTTT. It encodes CAISETGEYSPLHF.

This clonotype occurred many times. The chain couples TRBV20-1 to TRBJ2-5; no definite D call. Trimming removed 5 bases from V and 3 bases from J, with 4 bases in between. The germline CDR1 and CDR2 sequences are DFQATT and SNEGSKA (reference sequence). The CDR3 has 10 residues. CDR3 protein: CSASKETQYF. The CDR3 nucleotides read TGCAGTGCTTCCAAAGAGACCCAGTACTTC.

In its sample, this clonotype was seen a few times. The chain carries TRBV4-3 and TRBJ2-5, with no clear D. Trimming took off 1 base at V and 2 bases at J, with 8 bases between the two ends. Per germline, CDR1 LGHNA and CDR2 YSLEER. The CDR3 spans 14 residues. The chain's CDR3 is CASSQAAGQETQYF. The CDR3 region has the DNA TGCGCCAGCAGCCAAGCGGCAGGACAAGAGACCCAGTACTTC.

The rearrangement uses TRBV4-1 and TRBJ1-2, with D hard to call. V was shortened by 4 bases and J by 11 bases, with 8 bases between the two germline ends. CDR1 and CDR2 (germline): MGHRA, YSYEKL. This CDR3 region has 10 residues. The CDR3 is CASSRGGYTF. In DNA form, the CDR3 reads TGCGCCAGCAGCCGAGGAGGGTACACCTTC.

The CDR3 spells CATSTRDSSYEQYF. Here the CDR3 DNA reads TGTGCCACCAGCACCCGGGACAGCTCCTACGAGCAGTACTTC. The chain recombines TRBV15 with TRBJ2-7; 7 nucleotides match TRBD1. This CDR3 is 14 amino acids long. After removal of 4 bases from V and 0 bases from J, the junction contained 3 bases not matched to a gene. CDR1 and CDR2 from the germline V gene are LNHNV and YYDKDF (reference sequence).